A single sample gave rise to the 5 T cell receptor beta chains below, sequenced in a study of blood T cell repertoires in COVID-19. The repertoire was sequenced with immunoSEQ multiplex PCR; TCRdb's copy has only in-frame clones and lacks some. The data contain 150,000 to 180,000 clones, approximately 91% of them singletons. Sample: peripheral blood. These receptors originate from a woman aged 70 to 79 with acute or convalescent COVID-19.

J is TRBJ1-6 and V is TRBV20-1; 7 bases fit TRBD1. V shed 6 bases, J shed 0 bases, and the junction held 8 bases outside the gene matches. There are 16 residues in the CDR3. Looked up from germline, CDR1 is DFQATT and CDR2 is SNEGSKA (reference sequence). CDR3: CSASKEGASYNSPLHF. CDR3 coding DNA: TGCAGTGCCAGTAAAGAGGGGGCCTCCTATAATTCACCCCTCCACTTT.

The rearrangement uses TRBV27 and TRBJ2-1; 8 nucleotides agree with TRBD2. Germline V lookup: CDR1 MNHEY, CDR2 SMNVEV (reference sequence). V trimming: 4 bases; J trimming: 14 bases; junction bases outside the gene matches: 7. The CDR3 length is 12 residues. This CDR3 reads CASSSGGLNEFF. DNA of the CDR3: TGTGCCAGCAGTTCGGGGGGGCTCAACGAGTTCTTC.

The chain has TRBV12-3 or TRBV12-4 and TRBJ1-1; D is undetermined. The CDR3 spans 12 residues. The germline V and J ends were trimmed by 6 bases and 4 bases, with 9 bases remaining between them. CDR3 in DNA: TGTGCCAGCAGACCAGAAACCACTGAAGCTTTCTTT. Its protein product is CASRPETTEAFF.

The gene calls are TRBV3-1 (or the pseudogene TRBV3-2) and TRBJ2-7, with D perhaps TRBD1 (5 bases). The V end was cut by 3 bases, the J end by 6 bases, with 12 bases between. The germline CDR1 and CDR2 sequences are LGHDT and YNNKEL (reference sequence). The CDR3 runs 13 residues. As DNA, the CDR3 is TGTGCCAGCAGCCATGGTCCCCAGGGCGAGCAGTACGTC. Translating gives CASSHGPQGEQYV.

This rearrangement joins TRBV2 to TRBJ2-7, with 14 positions matching TRBD2. Trimming cost V 2 bases and J 0 bases; bases outside gene matches: 12. The CDR3 runs 20 residues. CDR1 SNHLY and CDR2 FYNNEI come from the germline V gene. The CDR3 spells CASSEYSLGLAGECSYEQYV. CDR3 DNA sequence: TGTGCCAGCAGTGAATATTCCCTGGGACTAGCGGGGGAGTGCTCCTACGAGCAGTACGTC.